Listed here are 4 T cell receptor beta chains from one sample, sequenced in a study of CD8+ T cells in alopecia areata. The treatment: oral pan-JAK inhibitor, 5-10 mg twice daily. Extracted RNA was reverse transcribed, and the resulting cDNA served as sequencing template. Generated by immunoSEQ multiplex PCR, the TCRdb table keeps only in-frame clones and is missing some. The sample consists of roughly 120,000 clones, roughly 60% of them appearing once. The sequencing used CD8+ T cells sorted from blood, collected at week 4, from a patient treated with tofacitinib. The receptors here all came from a human donor with alopecia areata.

V and J are TRBV30 and TRBJ2-3; 7 bases line up with TRBD2. Germline lookup yields CDR1 GTSNPN and CDR2 SVGIG (reference sequence). The CDR3 is 14 residues long. Trimming took 2 bases from V and 1 from J; bases not matched to a gene: 3. CDR3 in amino acids: CAWSPSGGTDTQYF. Here the CDR3 DNA reads TGTGCCTGGAGTCCGAGCGGGGGCACAGATACGCAGTATTTT.

The V and J genes are TRBV12-5 and TRBJ1-1, with no clear D. The length of the CDR3 is 10 residues. Germline CDR1 LGHNT, CDR2 FRNRAP. V was clipped by 2 bases and J by 8 bases, with 3 bases between them. The CDR3 DNA reads TGTGCTAGTGGTTTGAGGGAAGCTTTCTTT. It translates to CASGLREAFF.

This clone showed up just a few times. The chain combines TRBV7-8 with TRBJ1-2, with 9 bases identical to TRBD1. The CDR3 has 16 residues. The V gene's germline CDR1 is SGHVS and CDR2 FQNEAQ. Trimming took 5 bases from V and 0 from J; bases not matched to a gene: 7. Written as DNA, the CDR3 is TGTGCCAGCAGCCCGCCCCGGGACAGGGCTAACTATGGCTACACCTTC. Translated, it gives CASSPPRDRANYGYTF.

V and J are TRBV27 and TRBJ2-5, with D unresolved. The germline V and J ends were trimmed by 6 bases and 0 bases, with 8 bases remaining between them. The CDR3 length is 13 residues. CDR1 and CDR2 (germline): MNHEY, SMNVEV (reference sequence). The chain's CDR3 is CASSLLYQETQYF. The CDR3, as DNA: TGTGCCAGCAGCTTACTGTACCAAGAGACCCAGTACTTC.